These 24 T cell receptor beta chains share one sample of origin, sequenced in a study of metastatic and nonmetastatic thyroid tumors. Using MiXCR, TCRdb re-called clones from the PCR reads. This repertoire shows 17,000 or so clones, approximately 20% found once; its top ten account for 15% to 20%. Nobody among the patients had been given any treatment before thyroid surgery. The specimen sequenced was tumor tissue. Every receptor here comes from a female donor with papillary thyroid cancer or a benign thyroid nodule (not recorded which). Some clones in this sample may be carry-over from other donors' samples.

This clone was recorded once. V is TRBV20-1 and J is TRBJ1-2; a weak D match, TRBD1 (5 bases). Germline CDR1 and CDR2: DFQATT and SNEGSKA (reference sequence). The CDR3 consists of 12 residues. Trimming shortened V by 3 bases and J by 8 bases, and 13 bases separated the two germline ends. The CDR3 here is CSASGWGGGYTF. CDR3 coding DNA: TGCAGTGCTAGTGGATGGGGGGGAGGCTACACCTTC.

This clone was counted at least ten times. The V call is TRBV5-1, the J call TRBJ2-1; a possible D gene is TRBD2 (6 bases). Trimming left V 0 bases short and J 0 bases short, with 16 bases between. The germline V gene has CDR1 SGHRS and CDR2 YFSETQ. The CDR3 spans 18 residues. DNA for the CDR3: TGCGCCAGCAGCTTGGCCTTCGGGGAGGAAGGCTCCTACAATGAGCAGTTCTTC. Its translation is CASSLAFGEEGSYNEQFF.

Ten or more counts support this clone. This clone may be a read error of a much larger clone one base away. This CDR3 is CSARGQGFFGTDTQYF. CDR3 bases: TGCAGTGCTAGAGGTCAGGGGTTTTTCGGCACAGATACGCAGTATTTT. The V gene is TRBV20-1, the J gene TRBJ2-3; perhaps TRBD1 as D (6 bases). Germline CDR1 DFQATT, CDR2 SNEGSKA (reference sequence). Trimming left V 1 base short and J 1 base short, with 15 bases between. The CDR3 covers 16 residues.

This clone was seen repeatedly, ten times or more. The chain has TRBV28 and TRBJ2-5, with 10 bases that match TRBD1. The germline gives CDR1 MDHEN, CDR2 SYDVKM. V lost 3 bases to trimming and J lost 5 bases; unmatched junction nucleotides: 6. The CDR3 extends over 15 amino acids. CDR3 sequence reads: CASSLDGQGEETQYF. In DNA form, the CDR3 reads TGTGCCAGCAGTTTGGATGGACAGGGGGAGGAGACCCAGTACTTC.

V is TRBV29-1 and J is TRBJ2-5; D is unclear. V gave up 4 bases and J gave up 5 bases, with 11 bases separating them. CDR1 and CDR2 from the germline V gene are SQVTM and ANQGSEA. The CDR3 sequence is 12 residues long. The CDR3 DNA is TGCAGCGTTGGGGCCCCTTGGGAGACCCAGTACTTC. It specifies CSVGAPWETQYF.

There are many counts of this clone. V and J are TRBV5-4 and TRBJ2-4; D possibly corresponds to TRBD2 (7 bases). Germline values: CDR1 SGHNT, CDR2 YYREEE (reference sequence). This CDR3 spans 16 amino acids. Trimming cost V 1 base and J 0 bases, with 11 bases left between them. The CDR3: CASSLNGGLAKNIQYF. In DNA form, the CDR3 reads TGTGCCAGCAGCTTGAACGGGGGGCTAGCCAAAAACATTCAGTACTTC.

This clone was detected many times. The chain combines TRBV20-1 with TRBJ2-1, with D possibly TRBD1 on 6 matching bases. Germline V gene data show CDR1 as DFQATT and CDR2 as SNEGSKA (reference sequence). This CDR3 is 16 amino acids long. V gave up 0 bases and J gave up 9 bases, with 21 bases separating them. The CDR3: CSARDPLGQGSREQFF. The CDR3 DNA sequence: TGCAGTGCTAGAGATCCCCTGGGACAAGGGAGTCGTGAGCAGTTCTTC.

The gene calls are TRBV2 and TRBJ2-3; 8 nucleotides align to TRBD2. Germline V lookup: CDR1 SNHLY, CDR2 FYNNEI. The CDR3 runs to 13 residues. Germline trimming cut 7 bases from V and 0 bases from J; bases unmatched to any gene: 0. CDR3 protein: CASTSGSTDTQYF. The CDR3 DNA reads TGTGCCAGCACTAGCGGGAGCACAGATACGCAGTATTTT.

Turning to this clone: Given a much more abundant clone one base away, this may be a read error. The CDR3 carries no conserved terminal phenylalanine or tryptophan, so it likely arises from a read error. The chain recombines TRBV5-1 with TRBJ2-3, with D possibly being TRBD1 or TRBD2 (6 bases each). Trimming took 0 bases from V and 6 from J, leaving 11 bases between them. The CDR3 consists of 14 residues. Germline loops: CDR1 SGHRS, CDR2 YFSETQ. DNA for the CDR3: TGCGCCAGCAGCTTGGCCACAGGGAGGGATACGCAGTATTTA. Its translation is CASSLATGRDTQYL.

This clone was detected only a few times. A read error may be the cause here, since a much bigger clone is one base away. Likely a read error: the CDR3 ends without its conserved phenylalanine or tryptophan. The chain recombines TRBV4-1 with TRBJ2-5; D gene unclear. This CDR3 has 14 residues. CDR1 is MGHRA, CDR2 YSYEKL, per germline. V was trimmed by 0 bases and J by 2 bases, leaving 7 bases between them. CDR3 loop: CASSQDVLQETQYL. The CDR3 nucleotides are TGCGCCAGCAGCCAAGACGTATTACAAGAGACCCAGTACCTC.

The chain is built from TRBV20-1 and TRBJ2-1, with D perhaps assigned TRBD1 or TRBD2 (6 bases each). The CDR3 runs 16 residues. Germline lookup yields CDR1 DFQATT and CDR2 SNEGSKA (reference sequence). The ends were cut back, 0 bases at V and 8 bases at J, with 20 bases in the middle. The CDR3 DNA is TGCAGTGCTAGAGATCTGGAGGGGGGCCTGGGAGATGAGCAGTTCTTC. Protein: CSARDLEGGLGDEQFF.

This clone appeared a few times. The gene calls are TRBV6-2 or TRBV6-3 and TRBJ2-7; possibly TRBD2 for D (6 bases). V lost 9 bases and J 7 bases, leaving 22 bases between the germline ends. The CDR3 has 14 amino acids. Germline lookup yields CDR1 MNHEY and CDR2 SVGEGT. The CDR3 sequence is CASTIDGSLGEQYF. CDR3 DNA: TGTGCCAGTACAATAGACGGGAGCTTGGGGGAGCAGTACTTC.

This clone was seen only a few times. This chain connects TRBV12-3 or TRBV12-4 to TRBJ2-7, with TRBD2 identical over 12 bases. This CDR3 spans 16 amino acids. V lost 4 bases and J lost 3; bases outside the gene matches: 7. The CDR3 coding sequence is TGTGCCAGCAGTTCTAGCGGGGGGGGCCCTAACTACGAGCAGTACTTC. Its protein product is CASSSSGGGPNYEQYF.

This clone was recorded at least ten times. This sequence joins TRBV28 and TRBJ2-1; D gene uncertain. CDR1 is MDHEN, CDR2 SYDVKM, per germline. The CDR3 is made up of 12 amino acids. The V gene lost 3 bases and the J gene lost 4 bases, with 4 bases spanning the gap. Written as DNA, the CDR3 is TGTGCCAGCAGTTTGGGGTACAATGAGCAGTTCTTC. Encoded protein: CASSLGYNEQFF.

This clone was detected many times. This sample also contains other DNA sequences that code for the same CDR3. The rearrangement uses TRBV6-1 and TRBJ1-4; TRBD1 matches 7 bases. The ends lost 6 bases at V and 6 bases at J; junction bases unmatched: 7. Germline CDR1 is MNHNS and CDR2 is SASEGT. CDR3 length: 14 residues. CDR3 in amino acids: CASSDGTEYEKLFF. The CDR3 region has the DNA TGTGCCAGCAGCGACGGGACAGAATATGAAAAACTGTTTTTT.

The rearrangement uses TRBV11-2 and TRBJ2-1, with 8 bases identical to TRBD2. The CDR3 covers 17 residues. Germline lookup yields CDR1 SGHAT and CDR2 FQNNGV. Losses at the gene ends were 5 bases for V and 6 bases for J; bases not matched to a gene: 15. The CDR3 loop is CASSQDRSGLVPNEQFF. CDR3 sequence (DNA): TGTGCCAGCAGCCAGGACCGCTCGGGACTAGTACCCAATGAGCAGTTCTTC.

This clone was detected many times. V is TRBV6-1 and J is TRBJ1-2; no clear D gene. The CDR3 covers 13 residues. Germline V lookup: CDR1 MNHNS, CDR2 SASEGT. V was cut by 8 bases and J by 0 bases, with 10 bases left in between. The CDR3 coding sequence is TGTGCCAGCGGGCCAGGACCTAACTATGGCTACACCTTC. Amino acids: CASGPGPNYGYTF.

Many counts were recorded for this clone. For the CDR3, the DNA is TGTGCCAGCAGCTTACTAGCGGGAGCAGCAGATACGCAGTATTTT. It yields the protein CASSLLAGAADTQYF. The V call is TRBV7-2, the J call TRBJ2-3; TRBD2 agrees at 10 bases. The CDR3 extends over 15 amino acids. Per germline, CDR1 SGHTA and CDR2 FQGNSA. V was clipped by 2 bases and J by 4 bases; unmatched bases: 3.

This clone came up many times. CDR3 in amino acids: CASSVEGSNTGELFF. The CDR3 DNA sequence: TGTGCCAGCAGCGTAGAAGGGTCTAATACCGGGGAGCTGTTTTTT. The chain carries TRBV9 and TRBJ2-2; D remains unclear. The V gene's germline CDR1 is SGDLS and CDR2 YYNGEE. Trimming removed 0 bases from V and 5 bases from J, with 11 bases in between. This CDR3 region has 15 residues.

The chain carries TRBV7-6 and TRBJ2-7; TRBD1 might be the D (5 bases). V lost 1 base and J lost 0, with 10 bases in between. This CDR3 spans 15 amino acids. Germline V gene sequence: CDR1 SGHVS, CDR2 FNYEAQ. CDR3 sequence (DNA): TGTGCCAGCAGCTTAGATTATGGGGCCTCCTACGAGCAGTACTTC. As protein: CASSLDYGASYEQYF.

This clone was seen a handful of times. For the CDR3, the DNA is TGTGCCAGCAGCCAAGATGGGGCAGGGCGGGAAAAACTGTTTTTT. As protein: CASSQDGAGREKLFF. The chain carries TRBV3-1 and TRBJ1-4, with a weak D call TRBD1 (5 bases). The V gene lost 0 bases and the J gene lost 8 bases, with 13 bases spanning the gap. The CDR3 consists of 15 residues. Germline V CDR1 and CDR2: LGHDT, YNNKEL (reference sequence).

Remarks on this clone: Being one base from a much bigger clone, this may be a read error. The sample contains more than one DNA sequence encoding this CDR3. V and J are TRBV9 and TRBJ2-5; tentative D call: TRBD1 (5 bases). Germline CDR1 reads SGDLS; CDR2 reads YYNGEE. There are 16 residues in the CDR3. V dropped 4 bases and J dropped 7 bases, with 23 bases sitting between them. CDR3 protein: CASSPSVTDSVGTQYF. The CDR3 DNA is TGTGCCAGCAGCCCTTCGGTGACAGACAGCGTGGGGACCCAGTACTTC.

Many counts were recorded for this clone. CDR3 nucleotide sequence: TGCGCCAGCAGTGAGTCAACTAGCACAGATACGCAGTATTTT. As protein: CASSESTSTDTQYF. The chain uses TRBV10-1 and TRBJ2-3; D remains ambiguous. This CDR3 contains 14 residues. Between the trimmed V and J ends, which lost 0 bases and 0 bases, there was a span of 4 bases. Germline CDR1 is WNHNN and CDR2 is SYGVQD (reference sequence).

This clone was recorded at least ten times. This chain connects TRBV2 to TRBJ2-3; TRBD2 agrees at 7 bases. The V and J ends lost 2 bases and 0 bases, in that order; junction bases with no gene match: 5. This CDR3 region has 16 residues. Germline CDR1 reads SNHLY; CDR2 reads FYNNEI. The CDR3 loop is CASSESLAASTDTQYF. As DNA, the CDR3 is TGTGCCAGCAGTGAATCCCTAGCGGCTAGCACAGATACGCAGTATTTT.